What follows are 2 T cell receptor beta chains derived from one specimen sequenced in a study of blood T cell repertoires in COVID-19. Measured with immunoSEQ multiplex PCR; TCRdb has only the in-frame clones, and not every one. The table lists approximately 350,000 clones, about 90% of them singletons. Sequenced sample: peripheral blood. The receptor set was obtained from a woman aged 18-30 years who had recovered from COVID-19.

The J gene is TRBJ2-2, the V gene TRBV11-2, with D perhaps TRBD1 (5 bases). Germline V gene lookup returns CDR1 SGHAT and CDR2 FQNNGV. Trimming removed 1 base at V and 1 base at J, with 13 bases between. The CDR3 has 17 residues. The CDR3 is CASSLVKGSGNTGELFF. CDR3 coding DNA: TGTGCCAGCAGCTTAGTTAAGGGGTCGGGGAACACCGGGGAGCTGTTTTTT.

CDR3 sequence: CASSLDGAGETQYF. Here the CDR3 DNA reads TGTGCCAGCAGCTTAGATGGGGCCGGGGAGACCCAGTACTTC. V gene TRBV11-3 combines with J gene TRBJ2-5; tentative D call: TRBD1 (5 bases). This CDR3 is 14 amino acids long. The germline V gene encodes CDR1 SGHNT and CDR2 YENEEA. The V gene lost 0 bases and the J gene lost 5 bases, with 10 bases spanning the gap.